These 6 T cell receptor beta chains originate from one sample sequenced in a study of tumor-infiltrating lymphocytes in oesophageal squamous cell carcinoma (dated by TCRdb to the mid-2010s). The method was PCR. Instrument on record: Illumina HiSeq 2000. TCRdb cleaned the public reads at Q25 with fastp, built clones with MiXCR and kept in-frame beta chains. Every distinct CDR3 protein forms one entry, paired with its most common genes and DNA. The sample table contains approximately 18,000 distinct CDR3 sequences; only one count was recorded for about 50% of them. The top ten constitute roughly a quarter of the sample. Material for sequencing was esophageal tumor tissue. These TCRs come from a male donor with esophageal squamous cell carcinoma.

In its sample, this clonotype was seen many times. No conserved phenylalanine or tryptophan ends this CDR3, so it is likely a read error. The DNA is omitted, as the CDR3 cannot be located on it reliably, and the CDR3 follows TCRdb's listing. The rearrangement uses TRBV7-8 and TRBJ2-7; the table's D call, TRBD1, was not checked against the DNA. Germline V gene data show CDR1 as SGHVS and CDR2 as FQNEAQ. The CDR3 is 23 residues long, counting both termini. The CDR3: CASSSYEYPGTATTKFYGYTFGS.

The V gene is TRBV7-3, the J gene TRBJ1-1, with TRBD1 matching over 7 bases. Trimming took 2 bases from V and 1 from J; bases not matched to a gene: 1. The CDR3 runs 14 residues. Germline lookup yields CDR1 SGHTA and CDR2 FQGTGA. The CDR3 is CASSLGTENTEAFF. The CDR3 DNA sequence: TGTGCCAGCAGCTTAGGGACAGAGAACACTGAAGCTTTCTTT.

The rearrangement uses TRBV6-2 or TRBV6-3 and TRBJ2-1; D unclear. Germline values: CDR1 MNHEY, CDR2 SVGEGT. The CDR3 runs 15 residues. V lost 5 bases and J lost 6, with 17 bases in between. The CDR3 loop reads CASSGSSKVLNEQFF. The CDR3 nucleotides are TGTGCCAGCAGTGGTAGTAGTAAGGTTCTCAATGAGCAGTTCTTC.

In its sample, this clonotype is medium-sized. The chain recombines TRBV6-1 with TRBJ2-5; a possible D gene is TRBD2 (7 bases). CDR1 and CDR2 from the germline V gene are MNHNS and SASEGT. Between the trimmed V and J ends, which lost 5 bases and 5 bases, there was a span of 18 bases. The length of the CDR3 is 15 residues. CDR3 region: CASSQGGGRRETQYF. CDR3 sequence (DNA): TGTGCCAGCAGTCAAGGGGGGGGGCGACGGGAGACCCAGTACTTC.

This chain connects TRBV11-3 to TRBJ2-1; no clear D gene. CDR3 length: 15 residues. From germline, CDR1 is SGHNT and CDR2 YENEEA. V was trimmed by 1 base and J by 0 bases, leaving 7 bases between them. This CDR3 reads CASSLGSSSYNEQFF. As DNA, the CDR3 is TGTGCCAGCAGCTTAGGGTCAAGCTCCTACAATGAGCAGTTCTTC.

This clonotype was recorded a few times. The chain recombines TRBV6-1 with TRBJ1-2, with 9 nucleotides matching TRBD1. The length of the CDR3 is 13 residues. The V gene's germline CDR1 is MNHNS and CDR2 SASEGT. The J segment lost 4 bases and the V segment lost 9 bases, leaving 6 bases of the junction unmatched. CDR3 DNA sequence: TGTGCCAGTGGGGACAGGGCTGGCTATGGCTACACCTTC. Its translation is CASGDRAGYGYTF.